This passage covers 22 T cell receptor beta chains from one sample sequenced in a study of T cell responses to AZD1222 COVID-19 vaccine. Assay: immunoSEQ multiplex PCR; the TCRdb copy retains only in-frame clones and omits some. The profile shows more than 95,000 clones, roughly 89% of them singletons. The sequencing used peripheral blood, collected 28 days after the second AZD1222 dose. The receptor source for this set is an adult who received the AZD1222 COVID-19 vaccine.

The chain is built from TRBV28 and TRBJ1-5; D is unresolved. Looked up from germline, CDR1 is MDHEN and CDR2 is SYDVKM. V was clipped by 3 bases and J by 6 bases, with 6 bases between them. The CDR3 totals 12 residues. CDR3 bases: TGTGCCAGCAGTTTGAGCTCTCAGCCCCAGCATTTT. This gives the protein CASSLSSQPQHF.

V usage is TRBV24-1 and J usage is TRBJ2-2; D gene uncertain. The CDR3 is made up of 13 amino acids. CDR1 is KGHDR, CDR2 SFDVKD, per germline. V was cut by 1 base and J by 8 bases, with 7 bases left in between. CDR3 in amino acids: CATSDFRVGELFF. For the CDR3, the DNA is TGTGCCACCAGTGATTTCCGAGTGGGGGAGCTGTTTTTT.

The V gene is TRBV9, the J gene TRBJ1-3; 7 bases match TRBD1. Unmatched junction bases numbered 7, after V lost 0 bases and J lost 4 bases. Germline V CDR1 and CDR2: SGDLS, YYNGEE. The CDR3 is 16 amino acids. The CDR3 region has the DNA TGTGCCAGCAGCGTAGCGGAGGGGGCGTTCGGAAACACCATATATTTT. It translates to CASSVAEGAFGNTIYF.

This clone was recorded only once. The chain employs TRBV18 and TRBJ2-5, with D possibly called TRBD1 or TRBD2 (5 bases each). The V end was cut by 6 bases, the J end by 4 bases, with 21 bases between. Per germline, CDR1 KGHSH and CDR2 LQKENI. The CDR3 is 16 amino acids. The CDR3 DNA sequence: TGTGCCAGCTCCCTTAATTACGGGACCCGCCGAGAGACCCAGTACTTC. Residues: CASSLNYGTRRETQYF.

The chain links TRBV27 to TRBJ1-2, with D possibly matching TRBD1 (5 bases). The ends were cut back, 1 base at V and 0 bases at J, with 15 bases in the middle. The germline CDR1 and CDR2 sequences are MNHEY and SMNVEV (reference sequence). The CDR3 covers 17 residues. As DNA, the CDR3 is TGTGCCAGCAGTTTATTGAGGGCAGGGAGGCCTAACTATGGCTACACCTTC. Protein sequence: CASSLLRAGRPNYGYTF.

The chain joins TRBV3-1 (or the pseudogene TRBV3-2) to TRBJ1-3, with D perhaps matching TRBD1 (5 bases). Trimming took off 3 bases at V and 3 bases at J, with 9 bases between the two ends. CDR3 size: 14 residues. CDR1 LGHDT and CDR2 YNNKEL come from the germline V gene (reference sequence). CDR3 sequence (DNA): TGTGCCAGCAGCCAGGGGCAGGTTGGAAACACCATATATTTT. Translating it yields CASSQGQVGNTIYF.

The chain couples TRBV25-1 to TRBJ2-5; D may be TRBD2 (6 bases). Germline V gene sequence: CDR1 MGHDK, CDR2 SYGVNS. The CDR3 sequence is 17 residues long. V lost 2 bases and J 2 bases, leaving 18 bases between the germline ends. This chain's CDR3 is CASSEQGRGLHQETQYF. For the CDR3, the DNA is TGTGCCAGCAGTGAACAGGGAAGGGGACTGCATCAAGAGACCCAGTACTTC.

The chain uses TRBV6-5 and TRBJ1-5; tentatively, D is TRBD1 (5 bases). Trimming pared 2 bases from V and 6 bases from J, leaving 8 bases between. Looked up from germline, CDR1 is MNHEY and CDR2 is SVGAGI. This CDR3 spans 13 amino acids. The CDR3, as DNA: TGTGCCAGCAGTTACACGGGGACTCAGCCCCAGCATTTT. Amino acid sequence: CASSYTGTQPQHF.

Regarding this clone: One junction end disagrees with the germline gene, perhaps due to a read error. The CDR3 region is CATSVLDRRQETQYF. In nucleotides, the CDR3 is TGTGCCACCAGTGTTTTGGACAGGAGACAAGAGACCCAGTACTTC. This chain uses TRBV24-1 with TRBJ2-5, with 7 bases lining up with TRBD1. This CDR3 spans 15 amino acids. Per germline, CDR1 KGHDR and CDR2 SFDVKD.

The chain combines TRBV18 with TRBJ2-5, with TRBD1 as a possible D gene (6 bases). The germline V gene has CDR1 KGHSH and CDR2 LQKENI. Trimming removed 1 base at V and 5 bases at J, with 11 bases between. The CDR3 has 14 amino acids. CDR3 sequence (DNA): TGTGCCAGCTCACCACGACAGGTTAGGGAGACCCAGTACTTC. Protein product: CASSPRQVRETQYF.

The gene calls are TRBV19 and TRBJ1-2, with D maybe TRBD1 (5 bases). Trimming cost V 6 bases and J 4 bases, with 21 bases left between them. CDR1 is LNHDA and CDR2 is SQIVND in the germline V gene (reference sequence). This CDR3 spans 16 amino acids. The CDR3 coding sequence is TGTGCCAGTAGGCGATCCGGGACCGACAACCCCTATGGCTACACCTTC. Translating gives CASRRSGTDNPYGYTF.

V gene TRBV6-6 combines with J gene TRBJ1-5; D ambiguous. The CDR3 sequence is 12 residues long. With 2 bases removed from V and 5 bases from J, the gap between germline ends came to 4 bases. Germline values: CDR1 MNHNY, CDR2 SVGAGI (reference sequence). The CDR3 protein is CASSYGDQPQHF. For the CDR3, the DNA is TGTGCCAGCAGTTACGGGGATCAGCCCCAGCATTTT.

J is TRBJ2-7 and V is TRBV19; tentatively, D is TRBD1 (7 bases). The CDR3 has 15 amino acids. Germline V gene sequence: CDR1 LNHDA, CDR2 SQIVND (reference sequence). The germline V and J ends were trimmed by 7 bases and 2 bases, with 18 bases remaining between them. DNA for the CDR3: TGTGCCAGTACCACGACAGGGCGGGAAACCTACGAGCAGTACTTC. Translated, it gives CASTTTGRETYEQYF.

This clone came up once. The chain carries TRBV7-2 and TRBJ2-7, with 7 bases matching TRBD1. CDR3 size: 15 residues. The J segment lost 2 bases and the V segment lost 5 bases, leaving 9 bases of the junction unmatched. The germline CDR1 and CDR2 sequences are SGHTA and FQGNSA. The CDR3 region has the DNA TGTGCCAGCAGCATCCCAACAGGGGTACCCTACGAGCAGTACTTC. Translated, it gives CASSIPTGVPYEQYF.

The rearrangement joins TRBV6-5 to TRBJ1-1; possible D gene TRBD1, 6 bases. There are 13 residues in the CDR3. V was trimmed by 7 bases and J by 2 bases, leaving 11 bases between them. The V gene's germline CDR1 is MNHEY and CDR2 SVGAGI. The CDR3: CASKDSDNTEAFF. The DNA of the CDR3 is TGTGCCAGCAAGGACAGTGATAACACTGAAGCTTTCTTT.

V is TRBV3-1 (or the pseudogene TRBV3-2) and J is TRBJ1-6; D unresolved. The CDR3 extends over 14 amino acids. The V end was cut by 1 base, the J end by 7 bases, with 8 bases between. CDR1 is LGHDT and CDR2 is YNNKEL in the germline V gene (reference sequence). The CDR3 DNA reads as TGTGCCAGCAGCCAAGGTACAGCGAATTCACCCCTCCACTTT. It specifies CASSQGTANSPLHF.

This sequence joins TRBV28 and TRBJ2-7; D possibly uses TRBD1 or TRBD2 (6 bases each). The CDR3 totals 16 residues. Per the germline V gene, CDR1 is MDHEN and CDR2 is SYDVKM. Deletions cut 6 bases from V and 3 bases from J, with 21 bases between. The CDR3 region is CASSPSGAGNFYEQYF. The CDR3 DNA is TGTGCCAGCAGCCCCTCGGGGGCGGGGAATTTCTACGAGCAGTACTTC.

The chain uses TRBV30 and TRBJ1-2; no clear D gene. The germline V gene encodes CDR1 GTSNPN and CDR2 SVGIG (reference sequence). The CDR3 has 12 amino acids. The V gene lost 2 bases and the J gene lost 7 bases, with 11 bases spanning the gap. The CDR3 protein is CAWSKKQGGYTF. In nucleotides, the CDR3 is TGTGCCTGGAGTAAGAAACAAGGTGGCTACACCTTC.

The CDR3 DNA follows: TGTGCTAGTGGTTTGTCAGGGATCCAAGAGACCCAGTACTTC. This sequence encodes CASGLSGIQETQYF. The V gene is TRBV12-5, the J gene TRBJ2-5; D is perhaps TRBD1 (5 bases). The V end lost 2 bases, the J end lost 1 base, and 8 bases lay between the germline ends. This CDR3 is built from 14 residues. CDR1 is LGHNT and CDR2 is FRNRAP in the germline V gene.

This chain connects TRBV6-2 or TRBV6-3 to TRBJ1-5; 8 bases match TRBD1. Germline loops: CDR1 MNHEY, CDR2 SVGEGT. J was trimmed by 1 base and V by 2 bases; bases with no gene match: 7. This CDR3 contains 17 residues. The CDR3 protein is CASSYGFTGGSNQPQHF. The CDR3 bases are TGTGCCAGCAGTTACGGATTTACAGGGGGAAGCAATCAGCCCCAGCATTTT.

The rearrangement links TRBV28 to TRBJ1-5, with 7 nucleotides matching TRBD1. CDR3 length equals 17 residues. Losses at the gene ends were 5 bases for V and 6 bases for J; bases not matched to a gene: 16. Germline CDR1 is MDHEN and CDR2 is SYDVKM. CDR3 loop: CASSQTKIRGGSQPQHF. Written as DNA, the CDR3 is TGTGCCAGCAGTCAAACAAAAATCAGGGGGGGTAGTCAGCCCCAGCATTTT.

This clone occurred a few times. The CDR3, as DNA: TGTGCCAGCACCCTTAACCACGAGCAGTACTTC. It specifies CASTLNHEQYF. The chain couples TRBV28 to TRBJ2-7; D unclear. This CDR3 has 11 amino acids. Germline CDR1 MDHEN, CDR2 SYDVKM. Trimming shortened V by 7 bases and J by 5 bases, and 9 bases separated the two germline ends.